This paragraph covers one T cell receptor (beta chain) sequence. The data stem from a study of blood T cell repertoires in COVID-19. Turning to the study itself: The samples span acute and convalescent COVID-19 from the United States, Italy and Spain. The cDNA or gDNA used as material had been derived from T cells, B-cell-depleted T cells, or PBMCs.

Per the authors' pipeline: Estimation of nucleated cell counts was performed using reference gene primer amplification. Assay used: immunoSEQ multiplex PCR; TCRdb lists only in-frame clones, some missing. That table is the source of V, J and clone size, and D and trimming were worked out from the DNA. The sample consists of about 210,000 clones, about 83% of them appearing once. Looked up from germline, CDR1 is SGHAT and CDR2 is FQNNGV. The V and J ends lost 2 bases and 2 bases respectively, with 9 bases between them. CDR3 size: 15 residues. The source material was peripheral blood. The chain carries TRBV11-2 and TRBJ1-4; D remains unclear. The TCR originated in a woman in her fifties or sixties with active or convalescent COVID-19. The chain's CDR3 is CASSLHPGTNEKLFF. The CDR3 DNA reads as TGTGCCAGCAGCTTACACCCGGGGACTAATGAAAAACTGTTTTTT.